The 17 T cell receptor beta chains reported below all come from one sample, sequenced in a study of cytomegalovirus exposure and HLA in healthy donors. PCR amplification relied on 60 Vbeta primers (plus 13 Jbeta primers). TCRdb's copy holds only in-frame clones and misses some; the assay was immunoSEQ multiplex PCR. The listing contains some 75,000 clones. Sequencing was done on a sample of PBMCs. All receptors derive from a man aged 35 to 55 in good health and CMV-seronegative.

The CDR3 nucleotides read TGTGCCAGCTCAGCCGGAGGAGGGGGCGACGGAGGCTACACCTTC. It encodes CASSAGGGGDGGYTF. V is TRBV18 and J is TRBJ1-2; 7 positions agree with TRBD1. The CDR3 totals 15 residues. The V and J ends lost 5 bases and 8 bases, in that order; junction bases with no gene match: 14. CDR1 and CDR2 (germline): KGHSH, LQKENI. The complete variable domain, with remaining parts taken from reference TRBV18 and TRBJ1-2, reads NAGVMQNPRHLVRRRGQEARLRCSPMKGHSHVYWYRQLPEEGLKFMVYLQKENIIDESGMPKERFSAEFPKEGPSILRIQQVVRGDSAAYFCASSAGGGGDGGYTFGSGTRLTVV.

J is TRBJ2-3 and V is TRBV10-2; D unresolved. The CDR3 extends over 12 amino acids. Looked up from germline, CDR1 is WSHSY and CDR2 is SAAADI. The V end was cut by 1 base, the J end by 5 bases, with 4 bases between. The CDR3 region is CASSEFRDTQYF. For the CDR3, the DNA is TGCGCCAGCAGTGAGTTCAGAGATACGCAGTATTTT.

V gene TRBV15 combines with J gene TRBJ1-4; D is perhaps TRBD1 (5 bases). CDR1 LNHNV and CDR2 YYDKDF come from the germline V gene (reference sequence). The ends were cut back, 3 bases at V and 6 bases at J, with 11 bases in the middle. This CDR3 has 14 amino acids. For the CDR3, the DNA is TGTGCCACCAGCAGGGGGCGTTGGGATGAAAAACTGTTTTTT. Translating it yields CATSRGRWDEKLFF.

This chain uses TRBV5-4 with TRBJ2-1, with 11 nucleotides matching TRBD2. This CDR3 is built from 16 residues. V lost 2 bases and J lost 6; bases outside the gene matches: 7. CDR1 and CDR2 from the germline V gene are SGHNT and YYREEE (reference sequence). CDR3 sequence reads: CASSFPLAGGRNEQFF. The CDR3 nucleotides are TGTGCCAGCAGCTTTCCGCTAGCGGGAGGCCGCAATGAGCAGTTCTTC.

The rearrangement uses TRBV18 and TRBJ2-7, with a tentative D call TRBD2 (5 bases). CDR1 is KGHSH and CDR2 is LQKENI in the germline V gene. The CDR3 is made up of 16 amino acids. Trimming removed 2 bases from V and 3 bases from J, with 17 bases in between. The chain's CDR3 is CASSPYPGRGVYEQYF. The CDR3 DNA sequence: TGTGCCAGCTCACCATATCCGGGGAGAGGAGTCTACGAGCAGTACTTC.

The genes are TRBV5-1 and TRBJ2-5, with 7 bases identical to TRBD1. The end of the DNA fits TRBJ2-7 better, so the J call may be wrong. Looked up from germline, CDR1 is SGHRS and CDR2 is YFSETQ. The CDR3 spans 14 residues. CDR3 in amino acids: CASSSPDRAYEQYF. Here the CDR3 DNA reads TGCGCCAGCAGCTCGCCCGACAGGGCCTACGAGCAGTACTTC.

The chain has TRBV5-5 and TRBJ1-1; possible D gene TRBD1, 6 bases. The CDR3 contains 14 residues. The germline V gene encodes CDR1 SGHKS and CDR2 YYEKEE (reference sequence). V was pared by 4 bases and J by 4 bases, with 14 bases between. The CDR3 DNA follows: TGTGCCAGCAGCCCAGGGGTTTTAAGCACTGAAGCTTTCTTT. Translated, it gives CASSPGVLSTEAFF. The full variable domain, with the rest looked up from reference TRBV5-5 and TRBJ1-1, is DAGVTQSPTHLIKTRGQQVTLRCSPISGHKSVSWYQQVLGQGPQFIFQYYEKEERGRGNFPDRFSARQFPNYSSELNVNALLLGDSALYLCASSPGVLSTEAFFGQGTRLTVV.

V and J are TRBV5-1 and TRBJ1-1; 10 nucleotides line up with TRBD1. This CDR3 has 16 amino acids. V gave up 2 bases and J gave up 5 bases; unmatched junction bases: 9. The germline V gene has CDR1 SGHRS and CDR2 YFSETQ. The CDR3: CASSLSGTGARTEAFF. The CDR3 bases are TGCGCCAGCAGCTTATCCGGGACAGGGGCGAGGACTGAAGCTTTCTTT.

This chain joins TRBV28 and TRBJ2-2; the match to TRBD2 covers 11 bases. With V trimmed by 8 bases and J by 6 bases, 8 bases remained unmatched. The CDR3 has 15 amino acids. The germline V gene has CDR1 MDHEN and CDR2 SYDVKM. The CDR3 bases are TGTGCCAGCTCGCTACTAGCGGGAGTCCCCGGGGAGCTGTTTTTT. Amino acid sequence: CASSLLAGVPGELFF.

This rearrangement joins TRBV29-1 to TRBJ1-2, with a tentative D call TRBD1 (5 bases). The CDR3 loop spans 13 amino acids. The germline V gene encodes CDR1 SQVTM and CDR2 ANQGSEA. V was shortened by 3 bases and J by 2 bases, with 10 bases between the two germline ends. CDR3 bases: TGCAGCGTTGAGGCGGGACCGAACTATGGCTACACCTTC. Translated, it gives CSVEAGPNYGYTF.

The V call is TRBV5-4, the J call TRBJ2-5; possible D gene TRBD2, 5 bases. Trimming pared 3 bases from V and 0 bases from J, leaving 15 bases between. Germline CDR1 and CDR2: SGHNT and YYREEE (reference sequence). This CDR3 is built from 16 residues. DNA for the CDR3: TGTGCCAGCAGCTCGACAAAAGCGGCCTACCAAGAGACCCAGTACTTC. It codes for CASSSTKAAYQETQYF.

This chain links TRBV30 with TRBJ1-4; a possible D gene is TRBD1 (5 bases). The germline V gene encodes CDR1 GTSNPN and CDR2 SVGIG (reference sequence). Trimming removed 2 bases at V and 1 base at J, with 8 bases between. This CDR3 is 14 amino acids long. In nucleotides, the CDR3 is TGTGCCTGGAGTTCCAGGGAAACTAATGAAAAACTGTTTTTT. Protein: CAWSSRETNEKLFF. Looking up the rest from reference TRBV30 and TRBJ1-4 gives the full variable domain: SQTIHQWPATLVQPVGSPLSLECTVEGTSNPNLYWYRQAAGRGLQLLFYSVGIGQISSEVPQNLSASRPQDRQFILSSKKLLLSDSGFYLCAWSSRETNEKLFFGSGTQLSVL.

The J gene is TRBJ1-1, the V gene TRBV5-1; no reliable D call. Germline V gives CDR1 SGHRS, CDR2 YFSETQ. This CDR3 has 14 amino acids. With 2 bases removed from V and 5 bases from J, the gap between germline ends came to 13 bases. CDR3: CASSFSEEGTEAFF. CDR3 DNA: TGCGCCAGCAGCTTTTCGGAGGAGGGTACTGAAGCTTTCTTT.

The chain uses TRBV5-1 and TRBJ2-7, with D tentatively TRBD1 (5 bases). CDR1 is SGHRS, CDR2 YFSETQ, per germline. This CDR3 spans 15 amino acids. V lost 4 bases, J lost 2 bases, and 16 bases lay in between. CDR3 loop: CASSEQPRAAYEQYF. As DNA, the CDR3 is TGCGCCAGCAGCGAGCAGCCCAGGGCGGCCTACGAGCAGTACTTC. The complete variable domain, with remaining parts taken from reference TRBV5-1 and TRBJ2-7, reads KAGVTQTPRYLIKTRGQQVTLSCSPISGHRSVSWYQQTPGQGLQFLFEYFSETQRNKGNFPGRFSGRQFSNSRSEMNVSTLELGDSALYLCASSEQPRAAYEQYFGPGTRLTVT.

In regard to this clone: The sample contains more than one DNA sequence encoding this CDR3. The chain carries TRBV19 and TRBJ1-5, with TRBD1 matching 7 bases. CDR1 and CDR2 from the germline V gene are LNHDA and SQIVND (reference sequence). The CDR3 is 14 residues long. The V segment lost 5 bases and the J segment 7 bases; nucleotides outside the gene matches: 8. As DNA, the CDR3 is TGTGCCAGTAGTGAATTCCGGGACAGACAGCCCCAGCATTTT. It yields the protein CASSEFRDRQPQHF. Together with reference TRBV19 and TRBJ1-5, the CDR3 gives the full variable domain: DGGITQSPKYLFRKEGQNVTLSCEQNLNHDAMYWYRQDPGQGLRLIYYSQIVNDFQKGDIAEGYSVSREKKESFPLTVTSAQKNPTAFYLCASSEFRDRQPQHFGDGTRLSIL.

This chain connects TRBV29-1 to TRBJ2-5; the D is unclear. Germline CDR1 and CDR2: SQVTM and ANQGSEA. CDR3 length: 13 residues. V lost 4 bases and J lost 0, with 9 bases in between. The CDR3 here is CSVVSRNQETQYF. The CDR3 bases are TGCAGCGTTGTCTCCAGGAACCAAGAGACCCAGTACTTC.

This chain joins TRBV19 and TRBJ2-7; D is unclear. Trimming pared 1 base from V and 3 bases from J, leaving 7 bases between. The CDR3 extends over 13 amino acids. CDR1 is LNHDA, CDR2 SQIVND, per germline (reference sequence). This chain's CDR3 is CASSIALNYEQYF. DNA for the CDR3: TGTGCCAGTAGTATAGCTCTAAACTACGAGCAGTACTTC.